Below, 19 T cell receptor beta chains from the same sample are listed, as sequenced in a study of T cells expressing NK-cell markers. TCRdb re-called the 5' RACE reads; one entry per CDR3 protein, DNA not given. The listing contains roughly 390,000 distinct CDR3 sequences. The sample was blood T cells: a sorted CD56 or NKG2C T cell subset, CD4+ or CD8+ T cells, or bulk PBMC T cells (not recorded which). Source of these receptors: a man aged 18 to 69 in good health.

The chain uses TRBV12-5 and TRBJ2-5; TCRdb names TRBD1, which stays unverified in the absence of DNA. Germline V gene lookup returns CDR1 LGHNT and CDR2 FRNRAP. This CDR3 is 13 amino acids long. The CDR3: CASAMGRQETQYF.

The chain carries TRBV9 and TRBJ2-5; the D call from TCRdb, TRBD1, cannot be confirmed without DNA. Germline assignment: CDR1 SGDLS and CDR2 YYNGEE. CDR3 length equals 15 residues. The CDR3 reads CASSTGDRTQETQYF.

V and J are TRBV9 and TRBJ1-2. CDR1 is SGDLS, CDR2 YYNGEE, per germline. The CDR3 spans 13 residues. This chain's CDR3 is CASSAQRTSGYTF.

The rearrangement uses TRBV5-1 and TRBJ2-2. The length of the CDR3 is 15 residues. Germline V gives CDR1 SGHRS, CDR2 YFSETQ. CDR3: CASSLEWTLAGELFF.

The rearrangement links TRBV7-9 to TRBJ1-4; there is no DNA to check the TCRdb D call of TRBD1. Germline CDR1 reads SEHNR; CDR2 reads FQNEAQ (reference sequence). This CDR3 region has 15 residues. This chain's CDR3 is CASSKDGRGTEKLFF.

The gene calls are TRBV3-1 and TRBJ1-2; TCRdb outputs TRBD1, but without DNA this stays unchecked. CDR3 size: 13 residues. The germline gives CDR1 LGHDT, CDR2 YNNKEL (reference sequence). CDR3 in amino acids: CASSTTGDGGYTF.

The rearrangement uses TRBV7-8 and TRBJ1-2; TCRdb returns TRBD1, unconfirmable since there is no DNA. CDR1 and CDR2 (germline): SGHVS, FQNEAQ. The CDR3 length is 14 residues. The CDR3 here is CASSRDSGNYGYTF. Complete variable domain (other parts from reference TRBV7-8 and TRBJ1-2): GAGVSQSPRYKVAKRGQDVALRCDPISGHVSLFWYQQALGQGPEFLTYFQNEAQLDKSGLPSDRFFAERPEGSVSTLKIQRTQQEDSAVYLCASSRDSGNYGYTFGSGTRLTVV.

This chain connects TRBV12-3 or TRBV12-4 to TRBJ1-5; with no DNA, the TCRdb D assignment of TRBD1 cannot be verified. CDR3 length: 15 amino acids. The CDR3 sequence is CASRKAGGGNQPQHF.

The chain joins TRBV12-3 or TRBV12-4 to TRBJ2-1; lacking DNA, the TRBD2 call made by TCRdb goes unchecked. The CDR3 is 18 amino acids. CDR3: CASSNTLGLAASYNEQFF.

V gene TRBV18 combines with J gene TRBJ2-6. Germline assignment: CDR1 KGHSH and CDR2 LQKENI. The CDR3 sequence is 15 residues long. The CDR3 here is CASSPGLDRANVLTF.

The chain employs TRBV7-2 and TRBJ1-6. Per the germline V gene, CDR1 is SGHTA and CDR2 is FQGNSA. The CDR3 totals 13 residues. The CDR3 protein is CASSPMVDSPLHF.

The gene calls are TRBV12-3 or TRBV12-4 and TRBJ1-6. This CDR3 region has 15 residues. The chain's CDR3 is CASSTTAPHNSPLHF.

Here the CDR3 reads CASSPGLDEAFF. This chain joins TRBV18 and TRBJ1-1. The germline V gene has CDR1 KGHSH and CDR2 LQKENI. This CDR3 contains 12 residues.

The chain links TRBV20-1 to TRBJ2-5; TCRdb's assignment of TRBD2 cannot be checked, as there is no DNA. This CDR3 has 17 amino acids. CDR1 is DFQATT and CDR2 is SNEGSKA in the germline V gene (reference sequence). CDR3 sequence reads: CSAGRPSGGGQRETQYF.

V usage is TRBV25-1 and J usage is TRBJ2-6. Germline CDR1 is MGHDK and CDR2 is SYGVNS. The CDR3 contains 15 residues. CDR3 in amino acids: CASSVRFSGANVLTF.

The CDR3 reads CASSPLDVRRTDTQYF. The V and J genes are TRBV5-1 and TRBJ2-3; TCRdb indicates TRBD1, and absent DNA this call remains unverified. This CDR3 has 16 amino acids. Germline CDR1 is SGHRS and CDR2 is YFSETQ.

V and J are TRBV5-1 and TRBJ2-3; the D call from TCRdb, TRBD1, cannot be confirmed without DNA. The CDR3 runs to 14 residues. Germline values: CDR1 SGHRS, CDR2 YFSETQ. The CDR3 sequence is CASSLVGGLAEQYF.

V usage is TRBV11-2 and J usage is TRBJ2-3. The CDR3 has 14 amino acids. CDR1 SGHAT and CDR2 FQNNGV come from the germline V gene. The CDR3 is CASSSDLVPDTQYF.

The chain is built from TRBV5-1 and TRBJ2-1; absent DNA, TCRdb's TRBD2 call cannot be checked. The CDR3 extends over 16 amino acids. Germline V gene lookup returns CDR1 SGHRS and CDR2 YFSETQ. The chain's CDR3 is CASTQSSGGNYNEQFF.